This T cell receptor (beta chain) was retrieved from a study of low-dose radiotherapy and immunotherapy resistance in tumors. The CDR3 loop spans 16 amino acids. Germline assignment: CDR1 MDHEN and CDR2 SYDVKM. The germline V and J ends were trimmed by 3 bases and 0 bases, with 12 bases remaining between them. By sample fraction, this clonotype is medium-sized. Noted time point: after trial treatment. Treatment noted: LDRT plus nivolumab, ipilimumab, low-dose cyclophosphamide and aspirin (RACIN trial). TCRs were put through approximately 20 PCR cycles of amplification with Phusion. A constant-region primer and the V-primer adapter served as the primer pair. TCRdb redid the calling of the reads with MiXCR, one entry per CDR3 protein. The sample contains some 53,000 distinct CDR3 sequences, 33% of which appear only once.

The source material was PBMCs, sampled after low-dose radiotherapy plus immunotherapy. The sequence came from a male donor with rectosigmoid adenocarcinoma. This chain uses TRBV28 with TRBJ2-1; no clear D gene. CDR3: CASSFRLAPSYNEQFF. CDR3 DNA sequence: TGTGCCAGCAGTTTTCGTTTGGCACCCTCCTACAATGAGCAGTTCTTC.